Below, 30 T cell receptor beta chains from the same sample are listed, as sequenced in a study of CD8+CD57+ T cells in acquired aplastic anemia. Genomic DNA, serving as template, underwent TCR beta VDJ and CDR3 profiling. TCRdb re-called the reads through MiXCR, storing one row per CDR3 protein. The sample lists roughly 500,000 distinct CDR3 sequences, over 25% occurring once. Patients who underwent sequencing had shown CD8+CD57+ cell expansion by flow cytometry. The sequencing sample was made of sorted CD4+, CD8+, or CD8+CD57+ T cells (not recorded which) from PBMCs. The receptors shown here come from a human donor with aplastic anemia.

This clonotype was seen at least ten times. This rearrangement joins TRBV20-1 to TRBJ1-5; D possibly corresponds to TRBD1 (5 bases). Trimming took 3 bases from V and 4 from J, leaving 22 bases between them. The CDR3 has 17 amino acids. Germline V gene lookup returns CDR1 DFQATT and CDR2 SNEGSKA (reference sequence). The CDR3 loop reads CSASFLPQGRGNQPQHF. The CDR3 DNA reads TGCAGTGCTAGTTTTTTGCCCCAGGGTCGTGGAAATCAGCCCCAGCATTTT.

The genes are TRBV2 and TRBJ2-1; no reliable D call. Trimming left V 10 bases short and J 0 bases short, with 10 bases between. The CDR3 is 13 residues long. Germline V gene lookup returns CDR1 SNHLY and CDR2 FYNNEI. The CDR3 spells CATSPSSYNEQFF. The CDR3, as DNA: TGTGCCACTTCACCGAGCTCCTACAATGAGCAGTTCTTC.

V usage is TRBV19 and J usage is TRBJ1-1; TRBD1 matches 9 bases. The CDR3 spans 17 residues. The germline V gene has CDR1 LNHDA and CDR2 SQIVND (reference sequence). V was clipped by 2 bases and J by 1 base; unmatched bases: 8. The CDR3: CASSIRDREPPNTEAFF. The CDR3 nucleotides read TGTGCCAGTAGTATAAGGGACAGGGAGCCACCGAACACTGAAGCTTTCTTT.

The chain couples TRBV2 to TRBJ1-5; TRBD1 matches at 7 bases. There are 14 residues in the CDR3. Germline CDR1 reads SNHLY; CDR2 reads FYNNEI. The CDR3 reads CASLGTDSNQPQHF. In nucleotides, the CDR3 is TGTGCTAGCCTAGGGACAGATAGCAATCAGCCCCAGCATTTT.

The sample holds a few counts of this clonotype. The chain joins TRBV24-1 to TRBJ2-3; 12 bases align to TRBD2. V lost 3 bases and J lost 3; bases outside the gene matches: 9. The CDR3 contains 18 residues. Germline loops: CDR1 KGHDR, CDR2 SFDVKD. CDR3 amino acids: CATSDPRGGTSGTDTQYF. The DNA for the CDR3 is TGTGCCACCAGTGATCCGCGGGGTGGGACTAGCGGGACAGATACGCAGTATTTT.

On this clonotype itself: A much larger clone is a single base away; this may be a read error. The J gene is TRBJ2-7, the V gene TRBV7-9, with unresolved D. This CDR3 is 14 amino acids long. Germline values: CDR1 SEHNR, CDR2 FQNEAQ (reference sequence). CDR3 protein: CACSLIGASYEQYF. The CDR3 DNA reads as TGTGCCTGCAGCTTAATAGGCGCCTCCTACGAGCAGTACTTC. Full variable domain (outside the CDR3, taken from reference TRBV7-9 and TRBJ2-7): DTGVSQNPRHKITKRGQNVTFRCDPISEHNRLYWYRQTLGQGPEFLTYFQNEAQLEKSRLLSDRFSAERPKGSFSTLEIQRTEQGDSAMYLCACSLIGASYEQYFGPGTRLTVT.

This clonotype was found many times. The chain carries TRBV10-3 and TRBJ2-7, with 9 nucleotides matching TRBD1. Trimming removed 3 bases from V and 4 bases from J; junction bases left unmatched: 13. This CDR3 is built from 17 residues. CDR1 and CDR2 (germline): ENHRY, SYGVKD. The CDR3 loop reads CAISDANTPGQGYEQYF. The DNA for the CDR3 is TGTGCCATCAGTGACGCAAACACTCCGGGACAGGGTTACGAGCAGTACTTC.

Worth noting for this clonotype: A much bigger clone sits one base away, suggesting this may be a read error. The chain recombines TRBV19 with TRBJ2-5; D might be TRBD2 (7 bases). The CDR3 contains 14 residues. Germline V gives CDR1 LNHDA, CDR2 SQIVND (reference sequence). V was clipped by 6 bases and J by 5 bases, with 16 bases between them. The CDR3 region is CASRQIGGGETQYF. For the CDR3, the DNA is TGTGCCAGTAGACAGATAGGGGGGGGCGAGACCCAGTACTTC.

The J gene is TRBJ1-2, the V gene TRBV24-1, with D possibly matching TRBD1 (6 bases). CDR1 is KGHDR and CDR2 is SFDVKD in the germline V gene. V was pared by 5 bases and J by 3 bases, with 15 bases between. The CDR3 sequence is 15 residues long. The CDR3 here is CATSASGALDYGYTF. Here the CDR3 DNA reads TGTGCCACCAGTGCGTCAGGGGCGCTAGACTATGGCTACACCTTC.

Worth noting for this clonotype: It may be a read error: a sequence one base away is much more abundant. V and J are TRBV12-3 or TRBV12-4 and TRBJ2-6; perhaps TRBD2 as D (6 bases). The CDR3 is 14 amino acids. Trimming removed 5 bases at V and 3 bases at J, with 8 bases between. CDR3 region: CASSLGGGANVLTF. The DNA for the CDR3 is TGTGCCAGCAGTCTCGGGGGTGGGGCCAACGTCCTGACTTTC.

The genes are TRBV9 and TRBJ2-5; TRBD2 matches 7 bases. Germline V lookup: CDR1 SGDLS, CDR2 YYNGEE. The V and J ends lost 4 bases and 4 bases, in that order; junction bases with no gene match: 16. The CDR3 length is 17 residues. The CDR3 spells CASSRGPSWGRGETQYF. The CDR3 DNA reads TGTGCCAGCAGCAGAGGGCCATCTTGGGGGAGGGGAGAGACCCAGTACTTC.

With respect to this clonotype: A junction end diverges from the germline sequence, so it may reflect a read error. The rearrangement joins TRBV6-5 to TRBJ2-1, with 8 bases lining up with TRBD1. Germline values: CDR1 MNHEY, CDR2 SVGAGI. This CDR3 is built from 15 residues. The CDR3 is CASGYGVGTGNEQFF. In nucleotides, the CDR3 is TGTGCCAGCGGTTACGGTGTCGGGACAGGCAATGAGCAGTTCTTC.

The rearrangement uses TRBV7-3 and TRBJ2-2; D could derive from TRBD1 or TRBD2 (5 bases each). Germline values: CDR1 SGHTA, CDR2 FQGTGA. V lost 5 bases to trimming and J lost 7 bases, with 11 bases between them. The CDR3 is 13 amino acids. The CDR3 DNA reads TGTGCCAGCAGCGGGACGCGAGGCGGGGAGCTGTTTTTT. Residues: CASSGTRGGELFF.

Concerning this clonotype itself: This may be a read error, as it is one base from a much larger clone. The gene calls are TRBV9 and TRBJ1-6; D gene unclear. Looked up from germline, CDR1 is SGDLS and CDR2 is YYNGEE. This CDR3 is built from 16 residues. CDR3 sequence (DNA): TGTGCCGGCAGCGTAGGAGCGAGCTCCTATAATTCACCCCTCCACTTT. Translated: CAGSVGASSYNSPLHF.

The sample holds many counts of this clonotype. The chain recombines TRBV7-3 with TRBJ1-1; D ambiguous. Trimming took off 2 bases at V and 4 bases at J, with 8 bases between the two ends. The V gene's germline CDR1 is SGHTA and CDR2 FQGTGA. The CDR3 extends over 13 amino acids. This chain's CDR3 is CASSLRGITEAFF. The DNA of the CDR3 is TGTGCCAGCAGCTTACGGGGTATCACTGAAGCTTTCTTT. Variable domain in full (rest from reference TRBV7-3 and TRBJ1-1): GAGVSQTPSNKVTEKGKYVELRCDPISGHTALYWYRQSLGQGPEFLIYFQGTGAADDSGLPNDRFFAVRPEGSVSTLKIQRTERGDSAVYLCASSLRGITEAFFGQGTRLTVV.

This clonotype has only a few counts. The gene calls are TRBV5-6 and TRBJ2-1; D gene ambiguous. The V end was cut by 0 bases, the J end by 7 bases, with 8 bases between. The CDR3 is 13 amino acids. Germline V gives CDR1 SGHDT, CDR2 YYEEEE. For the CDR3, the DNA is TGTGCCAGCAGCTTGGGAACGGTGAATGAGCAGTTCTTC. As protein: CASSLGTVNEQFF. Full variable domain (remainder filled in from reference TRBV5-6 and TRBJ2-1): DAGVTQSPTHLIKTRGQQVTLRCSPKSGHDTVSWYQQALGQGPQFIFQYYEEEERQRGNFPDRFSGHQFPNYSSELNVNALLLGDSALYLCASSLGTVNEQFFGPGTRLTVL.

This rearrangement joins TRBV2 to TRBJ1-2; D might be TRBD1 (6 bases). Trimming shortened V by 6 bases and J by 7 bases, and 18 bases separated the two germline ends. The germline V gene has CDR1 SNHLY and CDR2 FYNNEI. The CDR3 is made up of 14 amino acids. Here the CDR3 DNA reads TGTGCCAGCAGAGAGTCCGCAGGGGTAGGTGGCTACACCTTC. The encoded protein is CASRESAGVGGYTF.

This clonotype occurred many times. The rearrangement links TRBV2 to TRBJ2-3; D not certain. The CDR3 runs to 13 residues. Trimming removed 4 bases at V and 6 bases at J, with 11 bases between. Germline CDR1 reads SNHLY; CDR2 reads FYNNEI. This chain's CDR3 is CASSVTDFDTQYF. In DNA, the CDR3 is TGTGCCAGCAGTGTAACGGATTTCGATACGCAGTATTTT.

This clonotype showed up many times. V is TRBV15 and J is TRBJ1-5; tentatively, D is TRBD1 (6 bases). CDR3 size: 17 residues. With 0 bases removed from V and 1 base from J, the gap between germline ends came to 13 bases. Germline values: CDR1 LNHNV, CDR2 YYDKDF (reference sequence). The chain's CDR3 is CATSRDGQKVSNQPQHF. CDR3 bases: TGTGCCACCAGCAGAGACGGACAGAAAGTAAGCAATCAGCCCCAGCATTTT.

About this clonotype: This could be a read error, since a much larger clone is one nucleotide away. The conserved phenylalanine or tryptophan is not found at the CDR3 terminus, so this likely reflects a read error. This chain joins TRBV20-1 and TRBJ2-7; D is ambiguous. Germline V gene data show CDR1 as DFQATT and CDR2 as SNEGSKA (reference sequence). This CDR3 region has 11 residues. V lost 3 bases and J lost 6, with 9 bases in between. For the CDR3, the DNA is TGCAGTGCTAGCCGAAGTTCCGAGCAGTACCTC. Amino acids: CSASRSSEQYL.

This clonotype was counted many times. The chain recombines TRBV7-3 with TRBJ2-3; D uncertain. Trimming shortened V by 5 bases and J by 1 base, and 7 bases separated the two germline ends. Looked up from germline, CDR1 is SGHTA and CDR2 is FQGTGA. The CDR3 has 13 residues. For the CDR3, the DNA is TGTGCCAGCAGCCTCCTGGGCACAGATACGCAGTATTTT. Residues: CASSLLGTDTQYF.

This clonotype was counted once. The chain combines TRBV3-1 with TRBJ1-6, with D perhaps matching TRBD1 (5 bases). The V and J ends lost 0 bases and 0 bases respectively, with 9 bases between them. Germline-derived CDR1 and CDR2 are LGHDT and YNNKEL (reference sequence). The CDR3 length is 17 residues. Written as DNA, the CDR3 is TGTGCCAGCAGCCAAGATACCGGGACCTCCTATAATTCACCCCTCCACTTT. Its protein product is CASSQDTGTSYNSPLHF.

The chain links TRBV20-1 to TRBJ2-3; TRBD2 aligns across 7 bases. Germline-derived CDR1 and CDR2 are DFQATT and SNEGSKA (reference sequence). The CDR3 is made up of 13 amino acids. Trimming at V came to 2 bases and at J to 4 bases, leaving 3 bases not matched to a gene. CDR3 bases: TGCAGTGCTAGACGGGAGGTAGCAGATACGCAGTATTTT. Protein: CSARREVADTQYF.

The CDR3 DNA reads TGTGCCAGTAGTCAAGGGACAGGAAACACCTTC. Translating it yields CASSQGTGNTF. This sequence joins TRBV19 and TRBJ1-2, with TRBD1 matching 8 bases. The CDR3 consists of 11 residues. CDR1 is LNHDA and CDR2 is SQIVND in the germline V gene (reference sequence). The ends lost 5 bases at V and 12 bases at J; junction bases unmatched: 5.

This clonotype has a count of ten or more. The chain carries TRBV2 and TRBJ2-3; TRBD1 aligns across 7 bases. The junction had 1 base not matched to a gene; V was cut back by 1 base and J by 0 bases. The CDR3 is made up of 15 amino acids. CDR1 is SNHLY, CDR2 FYNNEI, per germline. The DNA for the CDR3 is TGTGCCAGCAGTGAAGACAGGGGAAGCACAGATACGCAGTATTTT. Protein product: CASSEDRGSTDTQYF.

This clonotype has more than one count but fewer than ten. A much larger clone lies a single base off, so this may be a read error. CDR3 coding DNA: TGTGTCAGCACTGGGACAGGGGTTGGTTCACCCCTCCACTTT. This sequence encodes CVSTGTGVGSPLHF. The J gene is TRBJ1-6, the V gene TRBV2; TRBD1 aligns across 10 bases. CDR3 length: 14 amino acids. The germline V gene encodes CDR1 SNHLY and CDR2 FYNNEI.

In its sample, this clonotype was seen many times. The chain combines TRBV7-8 with TRBJ2-7, with D unresolved. This CDR3 has 12 residues. Per the germline V gene, CDR1 is SGHVS and CDR2 is FQNEAQ. V was shortened by 5 bases and J by 9 bases, with 14 bases between the two germline ends. DNA of the CDR3: TGTGCCAGCAGCCCTCGCTGGCGAGGGCAGTACTTC. Protein: CASSPRWRGQYF.

About this clonotype: One base away lies a much larger clone, so this may be a sequencing read error. This chain joins TRBV2 and TRBJ2-3; tentatively, D is TRBD1 (5 bases). This CDR3 region has 15 residues. Germline CDR1 reads SNHLY; CDR2 reads FYNNEI. The CDR3: CASSEESLATGTQYF. The CDR3 DNA is TGTGCCAGCAGTGAAGAGTCCCTGGCCACAGGTACGCAGTATTTT.

This clonotype was seen at least ten times. The chain links TRBV7-2 to TRBJ1-5, with a possible D match to TRBD1 (6 bases). The germline V and J ends were trimmed by 5 bases and 3 bases, with 20 bases remaining between them. The CDR3 has 17 amino acids. The germline CDR1 and CDR2 sequences are SGHTA and FQGNSA. CDR3 in amino acids: CASSPQGMIVNNQPQHF. In nucleotides, the CDR3 is TGTGCCAGCAGCCCCCAGGGGATGATAGTTAACAATCAGCCCCAGCATTTT. The complete variable domain, with remaining parts taken from reference TRBV7-2 and TRBJ1-5, reads GAGVSQSPSNKVTEKGKDVELRCDPISGHTALYWYRQSLGQGLEFLIYFQGNSAPDKSGLPSDRFSAERTGGSVSTLTIQRTQQEDSAVYLCASSPQGMIVNNQPQHFGDGTRLSIL.

This clonotype was counted many times. The chain combines TRBV10-3 with TRBJ2-3; 14 bases match TRBD2. The CDR3 has 17 residues. The V and J ends lost 6 bases and 6 bases, in that order; junction bases with no gene match: 11. Germline values: CDR1 ENHRY, CDR2 SYGVKD. CDR3 sequence (DNA): TGTGCCATCAGAGCGACTAGCGGGAGGGCAGAGATGGATACGCAGTATTTT. This sequence encodes CAIRATSGRAEMDTQYF.